A single sample gave rise to the 30 T cell receptor beta chains below, sequenced in a study of blood T cell repertoires in COVID-19. Some clones are missing from TCRdb's copy, which holds only in-frame ones; the method was immunoSEQ multiplex PCR. In the table there are about 110,000 clones, 75% to 90% of which are singletons. The sequenced material came from peripheral blood. These receptors all come from a woman aged 60-70 years with acute or convalescent COVID-19.

The rearrangement links TRBV6-6 to TRBJ2-7; D gene uncertain. The CDR3 contains 14 residues. Trimming took 0 bases from V and 2 from J, leaving 8 bases between them. The V gene's germline CDR1 is MNHNY and CDR2 SVGAGI (reference sequence). CDR3: CASSYSASTYEQYF. The CDR3 coding sequence is TGTGCCAGCAGTTACTCCGCCTCTACCTACGAGCAGTACTTC.

V is TRBV9 and J is TRBJ2-6; a weak D match, TRBD2 (6 bases). V gave up 4 bases and J gave up 0 bases, with 8 bases separating them. This CDR3 region has 15 residues. Germline loops: CDR1 SGDLS, CDR2 YYNGEE. CDR3 in amino acids: CASSKGLSGANVLTF. The CDR3 DNA is TGTGCCAGCAGCAAGGGACTCTCTGGGGCCAACGTCCTGACTTTC.

The rearrangement uses TRBV6-5 and TRBJ1-2; D uncertain. The CDR3 sequence is 12 residues long. Germline CDR1 reads MNHEY; CDR2 reads SVGAGI. The V end lost 3 bases, the J end lost 0 bases, and 2 bases lay between the germline ends. The CDR3 DNA sequence: TGTGCCAGCAGTTATACTAACTATGGCTACACCTTC. Protein product: CASSYTNYGYTF.

The chain carries TRBV7-3 and TRBJ2-3; 8 bases fit TRBD1. With V trimmed by 2 bases and J by 2 bases, 6 bases remained unmatched. The CDR3 sequence is 16 residues long. Germline-derived CDR1 and CDR2 are SGHTA and FQGTGA. DNA of the CDR3: TGTGCCAGCAGCTTAGGAGGACAGGGAATCACAGATACGCAGTATTTT. It is translated as CASSLGGQGITDTQYF.

This clone has a handful of counts. This chain links TRBV4-1 with TRBJ1-3; D is possibly TRBD1 (5 bases). The CDR3 spans 15 residues. Germline-derived CDR1 and CDR2 are MGHRA and YSYEKL. Trimming pared 0 bases from V and 3 bases from J, leaving 9 bases between. The CDR3 here is CASSQDQGLGNTIYF. The DNA of the CDR3 is TGCGCCAGCAGCCAAGATCAGGGACTTGGAAACACCATATATTTT.

CDR3 in amino acids: CASIGESSGNTIYF. DNA for the CDR3: TGTGCCAGCATCGGAGAGAGCTCTGGAAACACCATATATTTT. This chain links TRBV28 with TRBJ1-3; D is uncertain. The CDR3 contains 14 residues. Per the germline V gene, CDR1 is MDHEN and CDR2 is SYDVKM. The ends were cut back, 7 bases at V and 0 bases at J, with 10 bases in the middle.

The chain joins TRBV29-1 to TRBJ1-2; TRBD1 is a possible D gene (5 bases). Germline V CDR1 and CDR2: SQVTM, ANQGSEA. Deletions cut 7 bases from V and 4 bases from J, with 13 bases between. The CDR3 is 12 amino acids. This chain's CDR3 is CSGGEGGYGYTF. The DNA for the CDR3 is TGCAGCGGGGGGGAGGGCGGCTATGGCTACACCTTC.

This sequence joins TRBV6-2 or TRBV6-3 and TRBJ2-5; D might be TRBD2 (5 bases). The ends were cut back, 6 bases at V and 4 bases at J, with 18 bases in the middle. The CDR3 has 15 amino acids. CDR1 and CDR2 from the germline V gene are MNHEY and SVGEGT. CDR3 loop: CASSSHVTRGETQYF. The CDR3 DNA follows: TGTGCCAGCAGCTCCCATGTTACCCGGGGAGAGACCCAGTACTTC.

This chain links TRBV5-4 with TRBJ1-4; 7 bases align to TRBD1. The CDR3 is 15 residues long. V lost 3 bases to trimming and J lost 10 bases; unmatched junction nucleotides: 12. Germline CDR1 SGHNT, CDR2 YYREEE (reference sequence). CDR3 amino acids: CASSSSGTAIAKLFF. In DNA, the CDR3 is TGTGCCAGCAGCTCCTCGGGGACAGCGATCGCAAAACTGTTTTTT.

The chain links TRBV27 to TRBJ1-1; the D gene is possibly TRBD1 (6 bases). Germline V gene sequence: CDR1 MNHEY, CDR2 SMNVEV (reference sequence). The CDR3 covers 14 residues. V was trimmed by 7 bases and J by 1 base, leaving 13 bases between them. DNA of the CDR3: TGTGCCAGCATGTTAATCAGGGGGAACACTGAAGCTTTCTTT. It codes for CASMLIRGNTEAFF.

The chain recombines TRBV7-2 with TRBJ1-2; TRBD1 matches 9 bases. The CDR3 is made up of 14 amino acids. V dropped 5 bases and J dropped 4; count of bases not matched to a gene: 5. CDR1 is SGHTA and CDR2 is FQGNSA in the germline V gene. The CDR3, as DNA: TGTGCCAGCAGCGTGACAGGGGGTCTCTATGGCTACACCTTC. Encoded protein: CASSVTGGLYGYTF.

The chain combines TRBV19 with TRBJ1-5, with D possibly TRBD1 on 5 matching bases. CDR1 is LNHDA, CDR2 SQIVND, per germline (reference sequence). The V gene lost 3 bases and the J gene lost 4 bases, with 16 bases spanning the gap. CDR3 length: 16 amino acids. This CDR3 reads CASSISQGWTNQPQHF. CDR3 sequence (DNA): TGTGCCAGTAGTATCAGCCAGGGTTGGACGAATCAGCCCCAGCATTTT.

The V gene is TRBV2, the J gene TRBJ1-5, with unresolved D. The V end was cut by 3 bases, the J end by 1 base, with 16 bases between. Germline-derived CDR1 and CDR2 are SNHLY and FYNNEI. CDR3 size: 17 residues. CDR3 bases: TGTGCCAGCAGTGACTCGTTTGGGAGGAAGAGCAATCAGCCCCAGCATTTT. Translating gives CASSDSFGRKSNQPQHF. The entire variable domain, with the rest obtained from reference TRBV2 and TRBJ1-5, is as follows: EPEVTQTPSHQVTQMGQEVILRCVPISNHLYFYWYRQILGQKVEFLVSFYNNEISEKSEIFDDQFSVERPDGSNFTLKIRSTKLEDSAMYFCASSDSFGRKSNQPQHFGDGTRLSIL.

In this sample, this clone turned up once. This chain links TRBV6-5 with TRBJ1-2; D not certain. The germline V and J ends were trimmed by 11 bases and 1 base, with 14 bases remaining between them. The CDR3 has 13 residues. The V gene's germline CDR1 is MNHEY and CDR2 SVGAGI. The CDR3 reads CASQVGNNYGYTF. DNA for the CDR3: TGTGCCTCTCAGGTGGGCAATAACTATGGCTACACCTTC.

The genes are TRBV5-4 and TRBJ2-5, with a possible D match to TRBD1 (6 bases). The germline gives CDR1 SGHNT, CDR2 YYREEE (reference sequence). Trimming removed 3 bases from V and 4 bases from J, with 13 bases in between. The CDR3 has 14 amino acids. CDR3: CASSSKTGTETQYF. CDR3 coding DNA: TGTGCCAGCAGCTCAAAGACAGGTACAGAGACCCAGTACTTC.

This clone has only one observation. The chain has TRBV19 and TRBJ2-7, with D maybe TRBD1 (5 bases). Germline CDR1 is LNHDA and CDR2 is SQIVND (reference sequence). V was cut by 3 bases and J by 0 bases, with 12 bases left in between. The CDR3 has 15 residues. The CDR3 nucleotides read TGTGCCAGTAGTATTTCCCAGGGTAGCTCCTACGAGCAGTACTTC. Amino acids: CASSISQGSSYEQYF. The full variable domain, in which reference TRBV19 and TRBJ2-7 provide the parts outside the CDR3, is DGGITQSPKYLFRKEGQNVTLSCEQNLNHDAMYWYRQDPGQGLRLIYYSQIVNDFQKGDIAEGYSVSREKKESFPLTVTSAQKNPTAFYLCASSISQGSSYEQYFGPGTRLTVT.

The rearrangement uses TRBV11-2 and TRBJ2-1; 10 bases align to TRBD2. This CDR3 is built from 12 residues. The V gene's germline CDR1 is SGHAT and CDR2 FQNNGV. The V segment lost 5 bases and the J segment 13 bases; nucleotides outside the gene matches: 5. The CDR3 region is CASSALAGDQFF. The CDR3 bases are TGTGCCAGCAGCGCGCTAGCGGGGGACCAGTTCTTC.

This clone has more than one count but fewer than ten. CDR3 in DNA: TGCGCCAGCAGTCAATCCGAGGGAGACTCACCCCTCCACTTT. It encodes CASSQSEGDSPLHF. The chain couples TRBV23-1 to TRBJ1-6; D unclear. TRBV23-1 is identified as an open reading frame with a role that is uncertain. V lost 0 bases and J lost 10, with 10 bases in between. The CDR3 spans 14 residues.

V usage is TRBV7-8 and J usage is TRBJ2-7, with 9 nucleotides matching TRBD1. The V gene end was trimmed by 6 bases and the J gene end by 3 bases; junction bases not matched to a gene: 9. This CDR3 spans 15 amino acids. Germline CDR1 SGHVS, CDR2 FQNEAQ. The CDR3 DNA reads TGTGCCAGCAGTCCCGGGACAGGGTATTACTACGAGCAGTACTTC. Translating it yields CASSPGTGYYYEQYF.

This chain uses TRBV5-4 with TRBJ1-2; possibly TRBD1 for D (5 bases). Germline V CDR1 and CDR2: SGHNT, YYREEE (reference sequence). This CDR3 is built from 15 residues. The V end lost 1 base, the J end lost 4 bases, and 14 bases lay between the germline ends. The chain's CDR3 is CASSLRGGATYGYTF. The CDR3 coding sequence is TGTGCCAGCAGCTTGAGGGGCGGGGCCACCTATGGCTACACCTTC.

The chain recombines TRBV6-6 with TRBJ2-3; 9 nucleotides agree with TRBD2. The V segment lost 6 bases and the J segment 3 bases; nucleotides outside the gene matches: 7. The CDR3 is made up of 15 amino acids. Per the germline V gene, CDR1 is MNHNY and CDR2 is SVGAGI (reference sequence). The DNA of the CDR3 is TGTGCCAGCAGCCGAGGGACTAGCAGTACAGATACGCAGTATTTT. Its translation is CASSRGTSSTDTQYF.

V is TRBV28 and J is TRBJ2-7; 10 bases match TRBD1. CDR3 length equals 15 residues. Germline lookup yields CDR1 MDHEN and CDR2 SYDVKM. J gave up 3 bases and V 0 bases, and 2 bases lay outside the gene matches. In nucleotides, the CDR3 is TGTGCCAGCAGTTTATGGGGACAGGGGTTCTACGAGCAGTACTTC. It translates to CASSLWGQGFYEQYF.

The chain links TRBV4-1 to TRBJ1-1; D may be TRBD1 (5 bases). Looked up from germline, CDR1 is MGHRA and CDR2 is YSYEKL. V was trimmed by 4 bases and J by 0 bases, leaving 9 bases between them. This CDR3 contains 14 residues. CDR3 amino acids: CASSRTTMNTEAFF. The DNA for the CDR3 is TGCGCCAGCAGCCGGACAACCATGAACACTGAAGCTTTCTTT.

J is TRBJ2-7 and V is TRBV6-5, with 10 positions matching TRBD1. V lost 5 bases, J lost 2 bases, and 6 bases stayed unmatched. CDR1 is MNHEY, CDR2 SVGAGI, per germline. The CDR3 extends over 15 amino acids. In nucleotides, the CDR3 is TGTGCCAGCAGTCGGTTCGGGACAGGGGCCTACGAGCAGTACTTC. Protein sequence: CASSRFGTGAYEQYF.

V is TRBV27 and J is TRBJ1-1, with D tentatively TRBD1 (6 bases). V was cut by 2 bases and J by 4 bases, with 11 bases left in between. CDR1 MNHEY and CDR2 SMNVEV come from the germline V gene (reference sequence). The CDR3 sequence is 14 residues long. The CDR3 coding sequence is TGTGCCAGCAGTTTAACAGGGTGGGTCACTGAAGCTTTCTTT. It encodes CASSLTGWVTEAFF.

The chain recombines TRBV5-1 with TRBJ2-7, with TRBD2 as a possible D gene (7 bases). This CDR3 is built from 16 residues. V dropped 6 bases and J dropped 0 bases, with 19 bases sitting between them. From germline, CDR1 is SGHRS and CDR2 YFSETQ. CDR3 amino acids: CASTPDGGRPSYEQYF. CDR3 DNA sequence: TGCGCCAGCACCCCGGACGGGGGGCGTCCCTCCTACGAGCAGTACTTC.

The rearrangement joins TRBV19 to TRBJ1-5; 9 nucleotides align to TRBD1. The CDR3 runs to 16 residues. The germline V gene has CDR1 LNHDA and CDR2 SQIVND (reference sequence). The V gene end was trimmed by 3 bases and the J gene end by 3 bases; junction bases not matched to a gene: 6. DNA of the CDR3: TGTGCCAGTAGTATTACGGGACAGGGCTTCAATCAGCCCCAGCATTTT. Protein sequence: CASSITGQGFNQPQHF.

The chain couples TRBV7-3 to TRBJ2-7; 12 positions agree with TRBD2. Germline CDR1 is SGHTA and CDR2 is FQGTGA. Germline trimming cut 5 bases from V and 7 bases from J; bases unmatched to any gene: 9. The length of the CDR3 is 15 residues. The CDR3 sequence is CASSPRLAGVGEQYF. The CDR3, as DNA: TGTGCCAGCAGCCCTCGACTAGCGGGAGTGGGTGAGCAGTACTTC.

The CDR3 region is CASSLRTGGTDTQYF. In DNA form, the CDR3 reads TGTGCCAGCAGCTTACGGACAGGGGGTACAGATACGCAGTATTTT. V gene TRBV7-2 combines with J gene TRBJ2-3; the match to TRBD1 covers 10 bases. Germline V gene data show CDR1 as SGHTA and CDR2 as FQGNSA. Trimming took 2 bases from V and 3 from J; bases not matched to a gene: 2. This CDR3 has 15 amino acids.

The chain joins TRBV7-2 to TRBJ2-2; D is ambiguous. The V end was cut by 2 bases, the J end by 5 bases, with 12 bases between. The germline V gene has CDR1 SGHTA and CDR2 FQGNSA. This CDR3 contains 15 residues. CDR3 nucleotides: TGTGCCAGCAGCTTATATACAGCTGGGACCGGGGAGCTGTTTTTT. As protein: CASSLYTAGTGELFF.